This TCR beta chain was obtained from a study of T-cell memory formation after mild COVID-19. Looking at the study overall: For the most part, TCR clusters were specific to one donor. The study, taken as a whole, reports: Detection of some responders pre-infection suggested pre-existing cross-reactive memory T cells participated. Mainly CM and EM harbored the contracting CD4+ clones; mainly EMRA harbored the CD8+ ones.

There are a few counts of this clonotype. Antigen unknown. TCRdb reprocessed the 5' RACE reads via MiXCR and lists one record per CDR3 protein. The table lists hundreds of thousands of distinct CDR3 sequences, around 17% of them singletons. CDR1 and CDR2 (germline): LGHDT, YNNKEL (reference sequence). With V trimmed by 0 bases and J by 12 bases, 11 bases remained unmatched. This CDR3 region has 16 residues. The gene calls are TRBV3-1 and TRBJ2-1, with 10 bases lining up with TRBD2. Sequenced material: PBMCs or a T cell subset sorted from them (not recorded which). The clonotype comes from an adult woman who had mild COVID-19 (a few samples of this study predate the infection). Cell type and time point are not known. The CDR3 reads CASSQDAASGRGAQFF. In DNA form, the CDR3 reads TGTGCCAGCAGCCAAGACGCGGCTAGCGGGAGAGGAGCGCAGTTCTTC.